The entry below gives a single T cell receptor beta chain sequence along with its context. PCR involved 60 Vbeta and 13 Jbeta primers. Only in-frame clones appear in the TCRdb table, and some are missing; sequencing was by immunoSEQ multiplex PCR. Recorded for this sample: 75,000 to 80,000 clones. This record comes from a study of cytomegalovirus exposure and HLA in healthy donors. Per the germline V gene, CDR1 is SGHDT and CDR2 is YYEEEE. Trimming took off 0 bases at V and 2 bases at J, with 9 bases between the two ends. The CDR3 consists of 14 residues. This receptor was taken from a man aged 18-30 years in good health and CMV-seropositive. Sequencing was carried out using PBMCs. J is TRBJ2-7 and V is TRBV5-6, with D possibly matching TRBD2 (5 bases). The DNA of the CDR3 is TGTGCCAGCAGCTTGGTCGGGGAAACCTACGAGCAGTACTTC. Translated, it gives CASSLVGETYEQYF.